What follows describes a single T cell receptor beta chain. Its recognized antigen is unknown. No base quality values were provided; no much bigger clone lies one nucleotide off. This record comes from a study of a mutant IDH1 vaccine in newly diagnosed glioma (dated by TCRdb to the early 2020s). Describing the broader study: Vaccination started 4-6 weeks after radiotherapy alone, or was given together with temozolomide cycles in the groups whose treatment included chemotherapy. Longitudinal TCRB deep sequencing was performed for about 25 treated patients wherever samples were available for exploratory analyses. Of the 25 to 40 patients who were treated, around 60% were male and 37.5% were female, and the mean age was approximately 40 years. Peripheral blood was collected at six visits: V03 (baseline), V05, V07, V10, V12 and V13. The week-35 safety follow-up was designated visit V12, and the week-47 end of study was designated visit V13. Before enrollment, patients had received standard therapy of radiotherapy alone, temozolomide alone, or radiochemotherapy with temozolomide; most received the combination.

The library was built by means of the immunoSEQ multiplex PCR assay. The hsTCRB Kit was used according to the manufacturer's protocol to amplify rearranged TCR beta chain sequences. An Illumina MiSeq was used to sequence the TCRB libraries. The published analysis was carried out like this. The kit vendor's proprietary platform handled demultiplexing, trimming and gene mapping. TCRdb's version of the immuneACCESS table is confined to in-frame rearrangements and falls short of the full clone set. An unresolved V gene accounts for under half of the shortfall where checked; the remainder is of unknown origin. Clonal size and the V and J genes are those of that table, whereas D and trimming came from the DNA. Within this sample are tens of thousands of clones, with 76% of them counted one time only. The top ten clones comprise less than 5% of the sample. What this sample's time point label stands for: week 47, end of study. Every vaccine dose consisted of 300 ug of a 20-mer mutant IDH1 peptide in Montanide, administered subcutaneously together with topical imiquimod. Eight vaccinations were administered to patients in weeks 1, 3, 5, 7, 11, 15, 19 and 23, corresponding to visits V03 through V10. Donors had newly diagnosed WHO grade 3 or 4 IDH1-mutant astrocytomas with loss of nuclear ATRX. The samples were drawn from NOA16, a multicentre, single-arm, open-label phase I trial in Germany that tested a mutant IDH1 peptide vaccine in humans for the first time. Genomic DNA for TCRB sequencing was isolated from EDTA blood with the DNeasy Blood and Tissue Kit.

There are 15 amino acids in the CDR3, from cysteine to phenylalanine inclusive. The retained sequence is limited to the CDR3, 45 bases, with the frame set at the first base. Via the germline V gene (reference sequence), CDR1 is LNHDA and CDR2 SQIVND. Cut back by 9 bases and 1 base, the V and J ends lie 18 bases apart. Study-wide conclusions, independent of this receptor: The authors noted that analyses of patient blood samples could not be reproduced because of sample limitations. No apparent relationship was observed between pseudoprogression and alterations in the top peripheral T cell clonotypes detected by TCRB sequencing. Selection of PBMC samples for TCRB deep sequencing was based on availability. Immune responses induced by the vaccine were seen in over 80% of patients across multiple MHC alleles.

Sequences were derived from PBMCs, sampled from a glioma patient whose treatment included an IDH1 peptide vaccine. The clonotype comes from a woman aged 40 to 50 with glioma. Some clones in this sample may be carry-over from other donors' samples. Recombination joined TRBV19 with TRBJ1-2, with no confidently assigned D gene. The CDR3 region has the sequence CARHGPTWDNYGYTF. The DNA reads as follows: TGTGCCAGGCACGGGCCTACCTGGGATAACTATGGCTACACCTTC.